Listed below are T cell receptor beta chains from one sample, sequenced in a study of regulatory T cells in long-lasting Graves disease. TCRdb recomputed calls from the multiplex PCR reads with MiXCR, one row per CDR3 protein. Here the sample spans about 360,000 distinct CDR3 sequences, under 20% being singletons. The same data also went into a second study, on T cells in Graves' hyperthyroidism and ophthalmopathy.

The sequences come from peripheral blood mononuclear cells (PBMCs), collected at new diagnosis, from a patient treated with antithyroid drugs. The source is a woman younger than 30 with Graves disease. Each CDR3 is given with its conserved first and last residue. The D gene is left open where the match is weak. The size field is filled for only some rows; it gives once, few, many or a size class.

V,D,J,size,DNA,CDR3
TRBV29-1,TRBD1,TRBJ2-5,many,TGCAGCGTAAAACAGGGGACGGAGACCCAGTACTTC,CSVKQGTETQYF
TRBV27,-,TRBJ1-6,few,TGTGCCAGCAGTGGCCTGAACCAACAGGGCAATAATTCACCCCTCCACTTT,CASSGLNQQGNNSPLHF
TRBV11-1,TRBD1,TRBJ2-1,few,TGTGCCAGCAGCTTAGGCCCGGACAGGGACAATGAGCAGTTCTTC,CASSLGPDRDNEQFF
TRBV12-3/TRBV12-4,-,TRBJ2-2,many,TGTGCCAGCAGTTATTCTGCGAACACCGGGGAGCTGTTTTTT,CASSYSANTGELFF
TRBV7-9,TRBD1,TRBJ2-7,few,TGTGCCAGCAGCTTAGTAGGAGGACAGGGATTCTCCTACGAGCAGTACTTC,CASSLVGGQGFSYEQYF
TRBV12-3/TRBV12-4,-,TRBJ2-7,many,TGTGCCAGCAGTGCCGGGACTGGCAGAGAGCAGTACTTC,CASSAGTGREQYF
TRBV12-5,TRBD2,TRBJ2-5,few,TGTGCTAGTGGTTTAGGTCTAGCGGGAGGCCCGGAGACCCAGTACTTC,CASGLGLAGGPETQYF
TRBV4-1,TRBD1,TRBJ1-6,few,TGCGCCAGCAGCCTAGACAGGGGATCGCGTTCACCCCTCCACTTT,CASSLDRGSRSPLHF
TRBV2,-,TRBJ2-1,many,TGTGCCAGCAGTAGGGGGGGGTTCTCCTACAATGAGCAGTTCTTC,CASSRGGFSYNEQFF
TRBV30,-,TRBJ1-1,many,TGTGCCTGGAGTCAACTGGGGACGGTCACTGAAGCTTTCTTT,CAWSQLGTVTEAFF
TRBV20-1,-,TRBJ2-7,few,TGCAGTGCTAGAGGGGGGAACACCCCGCGGTACGAGCAGTACTTC,CSARGGNTPRYEQYF
TRBV7-2,TRBD1,TRBJ1-2,many,TGTGCCAGCAGCTTCAGGGGGTATGGCTACACCTTC,CASSFRGYGYTF
TRBV6-5,TRBD1,TRBJ1-2,many,TGTGCCAGCAGTTACGGGACAGGGTCCGGCTACACCTTC,CASSYGTGSGYTF
TRBV6-5,-,TRBJ2-3,many,TGTGCCAGCAGTTATCCGAGCACAGATACGCAGTATTTT,CASSYPSTDTQYF
TRBV30,-,TRBJ2-7,many,TGTGCCTGGAGTGGCGGCGACTTTCGGAGGGACGAGCAGTACTTC,CAWSGGDFRRDEQYF
TRBV6-1,-,TRBJ2-2,-,TGTGCCAGCGCTTTCCTCGGCGGGGAGCTGTTTTTT,CASAFLGGELFF
TRBV7-6,TRBD1,TRBJ2-1,many,TGTGCCAGCGGGACAGGGAACGATGAGCAGTTCTTC,CASGTGNDEQFF